This is a list of T cell receptor beta chains from one sample in a study of blood T cell repertoires in COVID-19. Sequenced by immunoSEQ multiplex PCR; TCRdb stores in-frame clones only, minus some. Among more than 200,000 clones, roughly 87% were seen once, and the ten largest hold about 0.64%. Sequencing input: peripheral blood. The receptor source for this set is a human donor in a cohort sampled during active COVID-19. The CDR3 runs from the conserved cysteine through the conserved F or W. The D gene is left open where the match is weak. Expanded clones are given a class, and other clones once, few, many or no size at all.

v_gene	abundance	d_gene	j_gene	CDR3aa	CDR3nt
TRBV6-1	.	TRBD1	TRBJ2-2	CASSDRDRVNTGELFF	TGTGCCAGCAGTGACCGGGACAGGGTGAACACCGGGGAGCTGTTTTTT
TRBV5-1	once	.	TRBJ1-4	CASSLTASTNEKLFF	TGCGCCAGCAGTCTAACCGCATCAACTAATGAAAAACTGTTTTTT
TRBV20-1	.	.	TRBJ2-7	CSAGHSYEQYF	TGCAGTGCAGGACACTCCTACGAGCAGTACTTC
TRBV5-1	.	.	TRBJ1-1	CASSLFQNTEAFF	TGCGCCAGCAGCTTGTTTCAGAACACTGAAGCTTTCTTT
TRBV21-1	many	.	TRBJ1-2	CASSRDSILYGYTF	TGTGCCAGCAGCAGGGACAGCATCCTTTATGGCTACACCTTC
TRBV15	.	.	TRBJ1-2	CATSSAAGLTFGYTF	TGTGCCACCAGCTCGGCAGCAGGACTCACCTTTGGCTACACCTTC
TRBV6-5	.	.	TRBJ1-4	CASRRVNEKLFF	TGTGCCAGCAGGAGGGTAAATGAAAAACTGTTTTTT
TRBV19	.	TRBD2	TRBJ2-7	CASSTGLASSYEQYF	TGTGCCAGTAGCACGGGACTAGCGAGCTCCTACGAGCAGTACTTC
TRBV21-1	.	.	TRBJ2-7	CASSKDPGHSYEQYF	TGTGCCAGCAGCAAAGACCCGGGACACTCCTACGAGCAGTACTTC
TRBV2	.	TRBD1	TRBJ2-1	CASSAGTGGLDEQFF	TGTGCCAGCAGTGCTGGGACAGGGGGCTTGGATGAGCAGTTCTTC
TRBV15	once	.	TRBJ2-7	CATSRDVLGAAYEQYF	TGTGCCACCAGCAGAGACGTTCTAGGGGCCGCCTACGAGCAGTACTTC
TRBV12-3/TRBV12-4	.	.	TRBJ2-2	CASTETTGELFF	TGTGCCAGCACGGAGACCACCGGGGAGCTGTTTTTT
TRBV7-9	.	.	TRBJ2-7	CASSDRDGGRRTYEQYF	TGTGCCAGCAGCGACCGTGATGGCGGGCGAAGGACCTACGAGCAGTACTTC
TRBV19	.	.	TRBJ1-4	CASSINRSEKLFF	TGTGCCAGTAGTATCAACAGATCAGAAAAACTGTTTTTT
TRBV7-2	.	TRBD2	TRBJ2-7	CASSLAFSGKYEQYF	TGTGCCAGCAGCTTAGCCTTCAGCGGGAAATACGAGCAGTACTTC
TRBV29-1	.	.	TRBJ1-2	CSYRAPNGYTF	TGCAGCTACAGGGCCCCCAATGGCTACACCTTC
TRBV9	.	.	TRBJ2-7	CASSPSRGGYEQYF	TGTGCCAGCAGCCCCAGTCGAGGGGGCTACGAGCAGTACTTC
TRBV9	.	TRBD1	TRBJ1-4	CASAPGTDGEKLFF	TGTGCCAGCGCACCCGGGACAGACGGTGAAAAACTGTTTTTT
TRBV28	.	TRBD2	TRBJ2-1	CASSLTGGLYNEQFF	TGTGCCAGCAGTTTAACGGGAGGGCTTTACAATGAGCAGTTCTTC
TRBV6-6	.	.	TRBJ1-5	CASSYSQGLNQPQHF	TGTGCCAGCAGTTACTCGCAGGGTCTCAATCAGCCCCAGCATTTT